These 28 T cell receptor beta chains originate from one sample sequenced in a study of cytomegalovirus exposure and HLA in healthy donors (dated by TCRdb to 2016 to 2017). The library came from the immunoSEQ multiplex PCR assay. For the multiplex PCR, a mixture combining 60 forward primers for TCR Vbeta segments and 13 reverse primers for TCR Jbeta segments was used. The source is immuneACCESS, and TCRdb retained only in-frame sequences with V and J called. Part of the clones is not carried over; for the studies checked, unresolved V genes explain less than half of this, and the remainder is unexplained. The sample profile shows about 85,000 clones; under 85% of them were found once. Of the sample, about 1.9% falls within the top ten clones. The specimen was PBMCs. The receptors were sampled from a boy aged 10-17 years in good health and CMV-seronegative.

CDR3 DNA: TGTGCCACCAGCAGAGATGGTCTGAGGGATTCGGGCATTCAGTACTTC. Protein product: CATSRDGLRDSGIQYF. This chain links TRBV15 with TRBJ2-4; D may be TRBD2 (5 bases). Germline V lookup: CDR1 LNHNV, CDR2 YYDKDF (reference sequence). The CDR3 runs to 16 residues. The germline V and J ends were trimmed by 0 bases and 9 bases, with 18 bases remaining between them.

The V and J genes are TRBV28 and TRBJ1-1; D might be TRBD1 (5 bases). The CDR3 consists of 14 residues. Germline values: CDR1 MDHEN, CDR2 SYDVKM. V was trimmed by 1 base and J by 5 bases, leaving 11 bases between them. DNA for the CDR3: TGTGCCAGCAGTTTATTGGGGGGAAGGACTGAAGCTTTCTTT. This sequence encodes CASSLLGGRTEAFF.

The chain carries TRBV30 and TRBJ1-1; 8 bases are shared with TRBD1. CDR3 length equals 12 residues. From germline, CDR1 is GTSNPN and CDR2 SVGIG (reference sequence). Trimming at V came to 2 bases and at J to 14 bases, leaving 10 bases not matched to a gene. CDR3 in amino acids: CAWSPDGQGPFF. CDR3 bases: TGTGCCTGGAGTCCGGATGGACAGGGTCCCTTCTTT.

The chain combines TRBV9 with TRBJ2-7; maybe TRBD2 (7 bases). This CDR3 contains 17 residues. Germline values: CDR1 SGDLS, CDR2 YYNGEE. V dropped 3 bases and J dropped 5 bases, with 24 bases sitting between them. The CDR3 loop reads CASSGKVGGARFDEQYF. DNA for the CDR3: TGTGCCAGCAGCGGGAAAGTAGGGGGGGCCCGGTTCGACGAGCAGTACTTC.

This chain uses TRBV11-2 with TRBJ2-1, with TRBD2 matching over 12 bases. The V gene end was trimmed by 1 base and the J gene end by 8 bases; junction bases not matched to a gene: 3. The V gene's germline CDR1 is SGHAT and CDR2 FQNNGV. The CDR3 contains 15 residues. The CDR3 reads CASSLGTSGIDEQFF. CDR3 in DNA: TGTGCCAGCAGCTTAGGGACTAGCGGGATCGATGAGCAGTTCTTC. The full variable domain, its missing parts supplied by reference TRBV11-2 and TRBJ2-1, is EAGVAQSPRYKIIEKRQSVAFWCNPISGHATLYWYQQILGQGPKLLIQFQNNGVVDDSQLPKDRFSAERLKGVDSTLKIQPAKLEDSAVYLCASSLGTSGIDEQFFGPGTRLTVL.

The chain combines TRBV29-1 with TRBJ2-1, with 8 bases lining up with TRBD1. V was clipped by 0 bases and J by 0 bases; unmatched bases: 4. CDR1 and CDR2 (germline): SQVTM, ANQGSEA. This CDR3 is built from 16 residues. The CDR3 here is CSVEDPTGGSYNEQFF. The CDR3 coding sequence is TGCAGCGTTGAAGATCCTACAGGGGGCTCCTACAATGAGCAGTTCTTC.

This chain connects TRBV7-2 to TRBJ1-1; TRBD1 is a possible D gene (5 bases). The V end was cut by 3 bases, the J end by 5 bases, with 10 bases between. The V gene's germline CDR1 is SGHTA and CDR2 FQGNSA. This CDR3 has 13 residues. CDR3 sequence: CASSFRARTEAFF. For the CDR3, the DNA is TGTGCCAGCAGCTTCAGGGCCCGGACTGAAGCTTTCTTT.

This rearrangement joins TRBV9 to TRBJ2-3; 7 bases map to TRBD2. Germline V lookup: CDR1 SGDLS, CDR2 YYNGEE. CDR3 length: 15 residues. With 1 base clipped from V and 0 bases from J, the junction kept 2 bases outside the gene matches. The CDR3 sequence: CASSVREGSTDTQYF. The CDR3 DNA sequence: TGTGCCAGCAGCGTAAGGGAGGGCAGCACAGATACGCAGTATTTT.

The chain employs TRBV7-2 and TRBJ1-4, with D tentatively TRBD1 (6 bases). Germline V gene sequence: CDR1 SGHTA, CDR2 FQGNSA. The CDR3 covers 14 residues. Trimming removed 7 bases from V and 7 bases from J, with 16 bases in between. CDR3 protein: CASKRGQGSEKLFF. The CDR3 DNA sequence: TGTGCCAGCAAACGGGGCCAGGGGAGTGAAAAACTGTTTTTT.

The J gene is TRBJ1-5, the V gene TRBV27; 7 positions agree with TRBD1. CDR3 length equals 13 residues. V was pared by 2 bases and J by 5 bases, with 0 bases of the junction left unmatched. Germline CDR1 reads MNHEY; CDR2 reads SMNVEV (reference sequence). CDR3 bases: TGTGCCAGCAGTTTACAGGGGGATCAGCCCCAGCATTTT. Protein product: CASSLQGDQPQHF.

CDR3 nucleotide sequence: TGTGCCTGGGGACATCCTGCAACTAATGAAAAACTGTTTTTT. As protein: CAWGHPATNEKLFF. V gene TRBV30 combines with J gene TRBJ1-4; a weak D match, TRBD1 (5 bases). The CDR3 runs to 14 residues. Trimming pared 5 bases from V and 0 bases from J, leaving 10 bases between. The germline V gene encodes CDR1 GTSNPN and CDR2 SVGIG (reference sequence).

The chain is built from TRBV9 and TRBJ1-1, with 9 bases matching TRBD1. This CDR3 region has 16 residues. The germline gives CDR1 SGDLS, CDR2 YYNGEE. V trimming: 3 bases; J trimming: 0 bases; junction bases outside the gene matches: 6. CDR3 nucleotides: TGTGCCAGCAGCGCCGGGACAGGGTGGATGAACACTGAAGCTTTCTTT. Translation: CASSAGTGWMNTEAFF.

The genes are TRBV6-5 and TRBJ1-2; D might be TRBD1 (5 bases). The CDR3 is 14 residues long. V was shortened by 0 bases and J by 4 bases, with 9 bases between the two germline ends. CDR1 MNHEY and CDR2 SVGAGI come from the germline V gene. CDR3 nucleotide sequence: TGTGCCAGCAGTTACTCGAAGCAGGGCTATGGCTACACCTTC. Encoded protein: CASSYSKQGYGYTF.

The rearrangement joins TRBV11-2 to TRBJ1-3, with a weak D call TRBD1 (5 bases). CDR1 is SGHAT and CDR2 is FQNNGV in the germline V gene. The CDR3 has 15 residues. With 6 bases removed from V and 4 bases from J, the gap between germline ends came to 16 bases. The DNA for the CDR3 is TGTGCCAGCAGTCTCGGCGGGGGTGGGGGAAACACCATATATTTT. Protein sequence: CASSLGGGGGNTIYF. The variable domain in full, with the rest retrieved from reference TRBV11-2 and TRBJ1-3, is EAGVAQSPRYKIIEKRQSVAFWCNPISGHATLYWYQQILGQGPKLLIQFQNNGVVDDSQLPKDRFSAERLKGVDSTLKIQPAKLEDSAVYLCASSLGGGGGNTIYFGEGSWLTVV.

In DNA, the CDR3 is TGTGCCAGCATTTCCCCCTCCGGGGGGAACACTGAAGCTTTCTTT. Its protein is CASISPSGGNTEAFF. This rearrangement joins TRBV6-5 to TRBJ1-1, with a weak D call TRBD1 (5 bases). Germline V gene lookup returns CDR1 MNHEY and CDR2 SVGAGI. V was cut by 7 bases and J by 1 base, with 16 bases left in between. The CDR3 is 15 amino acids.

J is TRBJ2-7 and V is TRBV27, with 11 bases lining up with TRBD2. Germline V CDR1 and CDR2: MNHEY, SMNVEV (reference sequence). CDR3 length equals 18 residues. J lost 3 bases, V lost 4 bases, and 14 bases had no gene match. CDR3 protein: CASSSPTSSSGRLYEQYF. The CDR3 nucleotides are TGTGCCAGCAGTTCCCCTACTAGTTCTAGCGGGAGGCTCTACGAGCAGTACTTC.

V is TRBV2 and J is TRBJ2-1; 10 bases are a match to TRBD2. With 6 bases clipped from V and 8 bases from J, the junction kept 10 bases outside the gene matches. Germline CDR1 is SNHLY and CDR2 is FYNNEI. The CDR3 runs 15 residues. Here the CDR3 DNA reads TGTGCCAGCAGCCCCCAGCGGGGGGGCCTCGATGAGCAGTTCTTC. Its translation is CASSPQRGGLDEQFF.

For this clone: Distinct nucleotide sequences in the sample also encode this CDR3. The gene calls are TRBV19 and TRBJ1-1; the D gene is possibly TRBD1 (5 bases). CDR3 length: 13 amino acids. V was cut by 3 bases and J by 2 bases, with 7 bases left in between. Germline V gene data show CDR1 as LNHDA and CDR2 as SQIVND (reference sequence). In nucleotides, the CDR3 is TGTGCCAGTAGTATGGGGGGAAACACTGAAGCTTTCTTT. Translating gives CASSMGGNTEAFF.

This clone was seen more than once but under ten times. The rearrangement links TRBV28 to TRBJ2-7; D is unresolved. There are 13 residues in the CDR3. The V gene lost 3 bases and the J gene lost 5 bases, with 11 bases spanning the gap. Germline V CDR1 and CDR2: MDHEN, SYDVKM. CDR3 loop: CASSLVSLDEQYF. The CDR3 nucleotides are TGTGCCAGCAGTTTGGTCAGTCTCGACGAGCAGTACTTC.

CDR3 DNA: TGTGCCAGCAGCTTTAAACAGGGTGGAGAGACCCAGTACTTC. Translating gives CASSFKQGGETQYF. The gene calls are TRBV7-9 and TRBJ2-5, with D perhaps TRBD1 (6 bases). CDR3 length: 14 residues. Trimming left V 3 bases short and J 4 bases short, with 12 bases between. CDR1 is SEHNR, CDR2 FQNEAQ, per germline (reference sequence). Using reference TRBV7-9 and TRBJ2-5 for the parts outside the CDR3, the full variable domain is DTGVSQNPRHKITKRGQNVTFRCDPISEHNRLYWYRQTLGQGPEFLTYFQNEAQLEKSRLLSDRFSAERPKGSFSTLEIQRTEQGDSAMYLCASSFKQGGETQYFGPGTRLLVL.

This chain links TRBV5-1 with TRBJ2-7; 7 positions agree with TRBD1. Germline-derived CDR1 and CDR2 are SGHRS and YFSETQ. Trimming removed 4 bases from V and 2 bases from J; junction bases left unmatched: 9. The CDR3 covers 15 residues. The CDR3 nucleotides read TGCGCCAGCAGCCTTGACAGGGTTTCCCCCTACGAGCAGTACTTC. Amino acid sequence: CASSLDRVSPYEQYF. The variable domain in full, with the rest retrieved from reference TRBV5-1 and TRBJ2-7, is KAGVTQTPRYLIKTRGQQVTLSCSPISGHRSVSWYQQTPGQGLQFLFEYFSETQRNKGNFPGRFSGRQFSNSRSEMNVSTLELGDSALYLCASSLDRVSPYEQYFGPGTRLTVT.

This chain joins TRBV11-1 and TRBJ2-3; D ambiguous. The CDR3 has 14 amino acids. Germline loops: CDR1 SGHAT, CDR2 FQDESV (reference sequence). V lost 5 bases and J lost 1, with 10 bases in between. The CDR3 spells CASSQAGGTDTQYF. DNA for the CDR3: TGTGCCAGCAGCCAAGCTGGTGGCACAGATACGCAGTATTTT.

The CDR3 loop reads CATAVNTEAFF. CDR3 in DNA: TGTGCCACCGCGGTTAACACTGAAGCTTTCTTT. The chain joins TRBV6-6 to TRBJ1-1; D remains ambiguous. V was cut by 10 bases and J by 2 bases, with 8 bases left in between. CDR3 length: 11 residues. Per the germline V gene, CDR1 is MNHNY and CDR2 is SVGAGI (reference sequence).

This chain links TRBV27 with TRBJ2-7, with TRBD2 identical over 11 bases. The trim removed 7 bases at V and 3 bases at J, leaving 2 bases unmatched. CDR3 length: 13 amino acids. Germline values: CDR1 MNHEY, CDR2 SMNVEV (reference sequence). This CDR3 is CASKLAGVYEQYF. In DNA, the CDR3 is TGTGCCAGCAAACTAGCGGGAGTCTACGAGCAGTACTTC.

The chain is built from TRBV7-2 and TRBJ1-5; D uncertain. In germline, CDR1 is SGHTA, CDR2 FQGNSA. This CDR3 comprises 15 residues. The germline V and J ends were trimmed by 0 bases and 5 bases, with 11 bases remaining between them. Written as DNA, the CDR3 is TGTGCCAGCAGCTTAGCGGCGGTTTCGGATCAGCCCCAGCATTTT. Its translation is CASSLAAVSDQPQHF.

This clone was seen a few times. CDR3 DNA sequence: TGTGCCTGGGGCTACAGGGTCGCCACCGGGGAGCTGTTTTTT. Translated, it gives CAWGYRVATGELFF. V is TRBV30 and J is TRBJ2-2, with D tentatively TRBD1 (6 bases). Germline V gene sequence: CDR1 GTSNPN, CDR2 SVGIG (reference sequence). The length of the CDR3 is 14 residues. V was trimmed by 5 bases and J by 4 bases, leaving 14 bases between them.

This chain connects TRBV6-1 to TRBJ2-2, with 9 bases aligning to TRBD2. Germline lookup yields CDR1 MNHNS and CDR2 SASEGT. After removal of 2 bases from V and 6 bases from J, the junction contained 4 bases not matched to a gene. CDR3 length equals 15 residues. The DNA for the CDR3 is TGTGCCAGCAGTGAATATAGCGGGAGTGCCGGGGAGCTGTTTTTT. It specifies CASSEYSGSAGELFF.

In its sample, this clone was seen a few times. V gene TRBV19 combines with J gene TRBJ2-5; TRBD2 matches at 8 bases. Germline assignment: CDR1 LNHDA and CDR2 SQIVND (reference sequence). V lost 6 bases and J lost 5; bases outside the gene matches: 5. The CDR3 contains 13 residues. Here the CDR3 reads CASSREGRETQYF. The CDR3 DNA follows: TGTGCCAGTAGCCGGGAGGGCCGGGAGACCCAGTACTTC.